Below, 2 T cell receptor beta chains from the same sample are listed, as sequenced in a study of control samples from healthy donors and cancer patients. The table came from immunoSEQ multiplex PCR; TCRdb's copy has only in-frame clones and leaves some out. The table has about 130,000 clones, roughly 87% seen once. The sequenced sample was blood. The source is a man younger than 35 in good health.

The chain carries TRBV11-3 and TRBJ2-3; 9 bases are shared with TRBD1. The CDR3 runs 16 residues. In germline, CDR1 is SGHNT, CDR2 YENEEA. Trimming took 5 bases from V and 0 from J; bases not matched to a gene: 6. This CDR3 reads CASSPQTGGSTDTQYF. DNA of the CDR3: TGTGCCAGCAGCCCGCAGACAGGGGGTAGCACAGATACGCAGTATTTT.

The chain combines TRBV29-1 with TRBJ2-1; D is unclear. Between the trimmed V and J ends, which lost 2 bases and 4 bases, there was a span of 21 bases. The CDR3 is 17 residues long. Looked up from germline, CDR1 is SQVTM and CDR2 is ANQGSEA. For the CDR3, the DNA is TGCAGCGTTGAACCACCCACCCTGAGGCGAAAGTACAATGAGCAGTTCTTC. Translated: CSVEPPTLRRKYNEQFF.